This TCR beta chain was captured in a study of shared clonotypes between healthy human individuals (dated by TCRdb to 2018 to 2020). A note on the overall study: The cohort comprised a couple of women and a few men aged 18 to 49 years. For each donor, CD4 naive and CD4 memory were each given three plates, CD8 naive was given two plates, and CD8 memory was given one plate. Per donor, leukapheresis produced somewhere between about 0.85 and 9.5 billion PBMCs. To estimate repertoire size and how much clonotypes are shared between individuals, the study performed deep sequencing of blood TCR repertoires from 4 to 6 healthy adults. Libraries were prepared and TCR repertoires were sequenced by different laboratories using diverse techniques, in order to increase sequencing depth and limit assay-specific biases. Study-level results and caveats: Based on pairwise subsampling, the degree of clonotype sharing among donors was expected to be affected by sequencing depth. Approximately 5% of naive CD4, 3.5% of naive CD8, around 2.3% of memory CD4, and over 0.35% of memory CD8 clonotypes were shared across a few donors. Clonotypes shared by all four sorted-subset donors showed higher generation probabilities than non-shared clonotypes. Sampling was restricted to blood, and TCR repertoires in tissue are likely to differ from TCR repertoires in blood. Naive subsets generally had larger estimated clonotype richness than memory subsets did. Because the study included only a small number of donors, the genetic and exposure-history diversity represented was limited. Rarefaction of sorted-subset datasets indicated incomplete sequencing despite the large sequencing depth.

The donors were healthy, HIV-negative adults with no recently reported acute infections or vaccinations. Only Caucasian adults living in Nashville, Tennessee, USA were represented among the donors. CD4+ T cells were enriched by magnetic negative selection, after which naive cells were positively selected on CD45RA and the negative fraction was taken as the memory subset. Blood was obtained by leukapheresis, after which PBMCs were separated by Ficoll-Histopaque density gradient centrifugation and cryopreserved in liquid nitrogen vapor phase. Analytical flow cytometry was used to check the purity and quantity of each magnetically sorted T cell population. Genomic DNA was isolated from every sorted fraction and measured by UV absorbance on a Nanodrop 2000c. Regarding this clone: What antigen it recognizes has not been identified. Per-base quality was not reported, and no clone a single base away is much larger than it.

The germline V gene encodes CDR1 SGHNT and CDR2 YYREEE (reference sequence). From its cysteine to its phenylalanine, the CDR3 spans 16 amino acids. The retained sequence is limited to the CDR3, 48 bases, with the frame set at the first base. V has 3 bases trimmed and J has 6 bases trimmed; junction bases matching no gene number 9. TCR CDR3 regions were amplified from genomic DNA by multiplex PCR using the deep immunoSEQ assay. Genomic DNA extracted from each cell subset was distributed evenly over all wells of several immunoSEQ 96-well plates, and each plate served as one replicate. For sorted subsets, roughly 200 ng genomic DNA, equal to 30,000 or so T cell genomes, was loaded into each replicate PCR. Purified libraries were quantified with a Qubit 3.0 fluorometer, sized on a Bioanalyzer 2100, and re-quantified with the KAPA Library Quantification kit. A separate single-read 150-cycle Illumina NextSeq 550 flow cell was used to sequence each immunoSEQ 96-well plate. For the original study's pipeline: Because only junctional sequences without quality scores were contained in the immunoSEQ output, filtering matching that applied to full-length reads could not be performed. Sequences were annotated with PyIR, a Python wrapper for IgBLAST v1.9, using IMGT germline references to assign V/J genes and CDR3. Any read was removed if the V/J assignment was weak (E-value above 1e-6), the CDR3 was missing, or the read contained stop codons, out-of-frame junctions, or ambiguous translated residues. A V3J clonotype was defined by an identical inferred V gene, J gene, and CDR3 amino acid sequence. The percentage overlap between two repertoires was calculated by dividing the number of shared unique clonotypes by the size of the smaller repertoire. Richness of each repertoire was evaluated using RTK rarefaction, the Chao1 estimator, and Recon v2.1 estimates of unobserved clonotypes. Generation probabilities for all TCRbeta clonotypes obtained by the gDNA method from a handful of donors were computed using OLGA. Drawn from immuneACCESS, this table holds only the in-frame rearrangements with V and J called that TCRdb kept. Clones are partly lost; checked studies trace under half to an unresolved V gene and leave the rest unexplained. Clone size and V and J calls were adopted from that table, with D and trimming inferred from the DNA. This sample gives 2 million to 2.5 million clones in total; 90% to 96% of them show up just once. In total, the top ten clones hold roughly 0.13% of the sample.

Material: naive CD4+ T cells sorted from blood. The cell subset or site label of this sample denotes: CD45RA+ positively selected. Rearrangement joined TRBV5-4 to TRBJ2-2; TRBD2 aligns with 9 central bases. The sequence was obtained from a man aged 18-30 years in good health. The bases are TGTGCCAGCAGCTCTACGGGCGGGGGGGCCCCCGGGGAGCTGTTTTTT. This encodes CASSSTGGGAPGELFF.